Following are 30 T cell receptor beta chains from one sample sequenced in a study of blood T cell repertoires in COVID-19 (dated by TCRdb to the early 2020s). Library method: the immunoSEQ multiplex PCR assay. Here the immuneACCESS table is served through TCRdb, limited to in-frame sequences with V and J called. Missing clones are a known gap in these copies; in checked studies unresolved V genes cover under half, and the rest lacks a known reason. The sample has approximately 100,000 clones on record, approximately 84% of them singletons. Under 11% of the sample is held by the ten biggest clonotypes. Sequencing was performed on peripheral blood. The receptors come from a man aged 65-85 years with acute or convalescent COVID-19.

The genes are TRBV15 and TRBJ1-3, with no clear D. Per germline, CDR1 LNHNV and CDR2 YYDKDF (reference sequence). V lost 0 bases and J 1 base, leaving 7 bases between the germline ends. The CDR3 extends over 15 amino acids. CDR3 amino acids: CATSRDSLSGNTIYF. Written as DNA, the CDR3 is TGTGCCACCAGCAGAGATAGTCTTTCTGGAAACACCATATATTTT.

The CDR3 nucleotides are TGTGCCAGTAGTAACCCGACAGGGACCTTCAATCAGCCCCAGCATTTT. Translating gives CASSNPTGTFNQPQHF. This rearrangement joins TRBV19 to TRBJ1-5; TRBD1 matches 7 bases. Losses at the gene ends were 4 bases for V and 3 bases for J; bases not matched to a gene: 9. Germline V gives CDR1 LNHDA, CDR2 SQIVND (reference sequence). This CDR3 spans 16 amino acids.

V and J are TRBV4-1 and TRBJ1-4, with TRBD1 as a possible D gene (5 bases). There are 14 residues in the CDR3. V lost 3 bases and J lost 6, with 11 bases in between. Germline V gene sequence: CDR1 MGHRA, CDR2 YSYEKL. CDR3 nucleotides: TGCGCCAGCAGCCACCCCCGCAGGGATGAAAAACTGTTTTTT. This codes for CASSHPRRDEKLFF.

J is TRBJ2-1 and V is TRBV6-5; 7 nucleotides match TRBD2. CDR3 length equals 14 residues. Germline values: CDR1 MNHEY, CDR2 SVGAGI. V was pared by 7 bases and J by 8 bases, with 11 bases of the junction left unmatched. CDR3 amino acids: CASIPRQGGHEQFF. Written as DNA, the CDR3 is TGTGCCAGCATTCCTCGTCAGGGAGGGCATGAGCAGTTCTTC.

The genes are TRBV5-4 and TRBJ1-2; TRBD1 aligns across 8 bases. V was pared by 3 bases and J by 4 bases, with 8 bases of the junction left unmatched. CDR3 length: 15 amino acids. Germline V gives CDR1 SGHNT, CDR2 YYREEE (reference sequence). CDR3 loop: CASSSWTGRTYGYTF. Here the CDR3 DNA reads TGTGCCAGCAGCTCCTGGACAGGGAGGACCTATGGCTACACCTTC.

The chain uses TRBV5-1 and TRBJ1-4; D is undetermined. Germline assignment: CDR1 SGHRS and CDR2 YFSETQ. CDR3 length: 15 residues. Trimming pared 0 bases from V and 3 bases from J, leaving 9 bases between. As DNA, the CDR3 is TGCGCCAGCAGCTTGGCCGGAGTAGCTAATGAAAAACTGTTTTTT. This codes for CASSLAGVANEKLFF.

The rearrangement links TRBV24-1 to TRBJ2-2, with D perhaps TRBD2 (5 bases). The CDR3 is 13 residues long. Germline V gene sequence: CDR1 KGHDR, CDR2 SFDVKD. The ends were cut back, 6 bases at V and 5 bases at J, with 9 bases in the middle. For the CDR3, the DNA is TGTGCCACCAGTTTAGAGGGAACCGGGGAGCTGTTTTTT. Protein product: CATSLEGTGELFF.

The rearrangement uses TRBV15 and TRBJ1-1, with a possible D match to TRBD1 (5 bases). This CDR3 has 12 residues. Per germline, CDR1 LNHNV and CDR2 YYDKDF (reference sequence). The V gene lost 4 bases and the J gene lost 10 bases, with 13 bases spanning the gap. The CDR3 is CATSTGGTGAFF. The CDR3 bases are TGTGCCACCAGCACGGGGGGAACCGGAGCTTTCTTT. Full variable domain (rest looked up from reference TRBV15 and TRBJ1-1): DAMVIQNPRYQVTQFGKPVTLSCSQTLNHNVMYWYQQKSSQAPKLLFHYYDKDFNNEADTPDNFQSRRPNTSFCFLDIRSPGLGDTAMYLCATSTGGTGAFFGQGTRLTVV.

This rearrangement joins TRBV29-1 to TRBJ2-7; 14 bases line up with TRBD2. Germline lookup yields CDR1 SQVTM and CDR2 ANQGSEA. This CDR3 spans 16 amino acids. Germline trimming cut 4 bases from V and 5 bases from J; bases unmatched to any gene: 10. The CDR3: CSVVPRTSGRSDEQYF. DNA for the CDR3: TGCAGCGTTGTTCCTAGGACTAGCGGGAGGTCCGACGAGCAGTACTTC.

The chain links TRBV14 to TRBJ2-1; 13 nucleotides align to TRBD2. From germline, CDR1 is SGHDN and CDR2 FVKESK. This CDR3 has 20 amino acids. V lost 3 bases, J lost 0 bases, and 11 bases stayed unmatched. The CDR3 reads CASSHLTSGRVLSSYNEQFF. CDR3 nucleotide sequence: TGTGCCAGCAGCCACCTCACTAGCGGGAGGGTGTTGAGCTCCTACAATGAGCAGTTCTTC. The full variable domain, rest sourced from reference TRBV14 and TRBJ2-1, is EAGVTQFPSHSVIEKGQTVTLRCDPISGHDNLYWYRRVMGKEIKFLLHFVKESKQDESGMPNNRFLAERTGGTYSTLKVQPAELEDSGVYFCASSHLTSGRVLSSYNEQFFGPGTRLTVL.

The rearrangement joins TRBV15 to TRBJ2-1, with TRBD2 matching over 7 bases. V was pared by 3 bases and J by 3 bases, with 8 bases of the junction left unmatched. The length of the CDR3 is 16 residues. CDR1 and CDR2 (germline): LNHNV, YYDKDF (reference sequence). CDR3 in DNA: TGTGCCACCAGCAGTCTGACTAGCCGAATCTACAATGAGCAGTTCTTC. Translated, it gives CATSSLTSRIYNEQFF.

The chain links TRBV19 to TRBJ1-6; D gene unclear. Germline V lookup: CDR1 LNHDA, CDR2 SQIVND (reference sequence). CDR3 size: 16 residues. Between the trimmed V and J ends, which lost 5 bases and 14 bases, there was a span of 25 bases. CDR3 sequence: CASSPEHRSFFLTLHF. DNA of the CDR3: TGTGCCAGTAGTCCAGAACACCGTTCATTCTTCTTAACCCTCCACTTT.

This chain uses TRBV5-1 with TRBJ1-6, with D perhaps matching TRBD1 (5 bases). The germline V gene encodes CDR1 SGHRS and CDR2 YFSETQ. The CDR3 is 16 residues long. V lost 4 bases and J lost 0, with 11 bases in between. As DNA, the CDR3 is TGCGCCAGCAGCACCGACAGTAGCTCCTATAATTCACCCCTCCACTTT. It is translated as CASSTDSSSYNSPLHF.

The V call is TRBV11-2, the J call TRBJ2-1; D unclear. Trimming removed 5 bases at V and 8 bases at J, with 10 bases between. This CDR3 region has 12 residues. Germline assignment: CDR1 SGHAT and CDR2 FQNNGV. In nucleotides, the CDR3 is TGTGCCAGCAGCCTTAACATGGATGAGCAGTTCTTC. Translation gives CASSLNMDEQFF.

This clone was recorded only once. The chain uses TRBV7-8 and TRBJ1-1; D unresolved. The CDR3 is 16 amino acids. Looked up from germline, CDR1 is SGHVS and CDR2 is FQNEAQ. Trimming removed 1 base at V and 2 bases at J, with 14 bases between. In nucleotides, the CDR3 is TGTGCCAGCAGCTTAGGCGCGGCACGGGGAAACACTGAAGCTTTCTTT. This encodes CASSLGAARGNTEAFF.

The rearrangement uses TRBV4-1 and TRBJ2-7, with D perhaps matching TRBD2 (5 bases). This CDR3 region has 16 residues. Germline CDR1 reads MGHRA; CDR2 reads YSYEKL. V lost 0 bases and J lost 4, with 16 bases in between. The CDR3 protein is CASSQELGLAVYEQYF. The CDR3 nucleotides read TGCGCCAGCAGCCAAGAGCTAGGACTGGCGGTGTACGAGCAGTACTTC.

The genes are TRBV29-1 and TRBJ2-4; possibly TRBD1 for D (5 bases). The CDR3 contains 14 residues. Germline V gene sequence: CDR1 SQVTM, CDR2 ANQGSEA. V gave up 3 bases and J gave up 7 bases, with 16 bases separating them. For the CDR3, the DNA is TGCAGCGTTGAGGGTCGGCAGGGAAGGAACATTCAGTACTTC. Its protein is CSVEGRQGRNIQYF.

This chain uses TRBV2 with TRBJ2-7; 11 bases line up with TRBD2. The CDR3 spans 19 residues. From germline, CDR1 is SNHLY and CDR2 FYNNEI. V was pared by 2 bases and J by 2 bases, with 14 bases of the junction left unmatched. For the CDR3, the DNA is TGTGCCAGCAGTGAACACCTAGCGGGAGGAGGCCAGAGCCCCTACGAGCAGTACTTC. Translated: CASSEHLAGGGQSPYEQYF.

V gene TRBV5-1 combines with J gene TRBJ2-1; the match to TRBD2 covers 11 bases. This CDR3 has 18 residues. Looked up from germline, CDR1 is SGHRS and CDR2 is YFSETQ. Trimming cost V 0 bases and J 3 bases; bases outside gene matches: 8. DNA of the CDR3: TGCGCCAGCAGCTTGGCTCCACAAGGGACTAGCGGCTACAATGAGCAGTTCTTC. It translates to CASSLAPQGTSGYNEQFF.

J is TRBJ1-1 and V is TRBV9, with TRBD1 matching over 7 bases. CDR3 length: 15 amino acids. V was pared by 4 bases and J by 6 bases, with 12 bases of the junction left unmatched. Germline V gene lookup returns CDR1 SGDLS and CDR2 YYNGEE. The CDR3 region is CASSSRQGPGAEAFF. The CDR3 nucleotides are TGTGCCAGCAGCTCTAGACAGGGCCCGGGGGCTGAAGCTTTCTTT.

The rearrangement links TRBV19 to TRBJ1-1; D gene uncertain. Trimming cost V 2 bases and J 0 bases, with 10 bases left between them. CDR3 length: 15 residues. CDR1 is LNHDA, CDR2 SQIVND, per germline (reference sequence). CDR3 nucleotide sequence: TGTGCCAGTAGTATACCCGGAGGTATGAACACTGAAGCTTTCTTT. Amino acids: CASSIPGGMNTEAFF.

The chain carries TRBV6-5 and TRBJ2-5; D may be TRBD1 (5 bases). Germline lookup yields CDR1 MNHEY and CDR2 SVGAGI. The CDR3 has 15 amino acids. V was shortened by 6 bases and J by 5 bases, with 19 bases between the two germline ends. For the CDR3, the DNA is TGTGCCAGCAGGGGGCCTTTCTCTTTAGTTGAGACCCAGTACTTC. Translating gives CASRGPFSLVETQYF.

The chain links TRBV6-5 to TRBJ2-7; 8 nucleotides match TRBD1. The ends lost 10 bases at V and 2 bases at J; junction bases unmatched: 7. Germline CDR1 and CDR2: MNHEY and SVGAGI. The CDR3 is 13 amino acids. CDR3 protein: CATRGQGAYEQYF. For the CDR3, the DNA is TGTGCCACCAGGGGGCAGGGGGCCTACGAGCAGTACTTC.

The chain is built from TRBV7-9 and TRBJ2-7, with 9 positions matching TRBD1. Germline-derived CDR1 and CDR2 are SEHNR and FQNEAQ (reference sequence). The CDR3 is made up of 16 amino acids. J was trimmed by 3 bases and V by 5 bases; bases with no gene match: 11. The chain's CDR3 is CASSPNRDRDLYEQYF. CDR3 in DNA: TGTGCCAGCAGCCCCAACCGGGACAGGGACCTCTACGAGCAGTACTTC.

The chain recombines TRBV3-1 (or the pseudogene TRBV3-2) with TRBJ2-7; 7 nucleotides match TRBD1. Germline trimming cut 0 bases from V and 7 bases from J; bases unmatched to any gene: 6. CDR3 size: 14 residues. From germline, CDR1 is LGHDT and CDR2 YNNKEL (reference sequence). CDR3 DNA: TGTGCCAGCAGCCAAGATCGGGGACAGAGGGAGCAGTACTTC. It translates to CASSQDRGQREQYF.

This chain joins TRBV28 and TRBJ2-3; the D gene is possibly TRBD2 (6 bases). The V gene lost 3 bases and the J gene lost 2 bases, with 9 bases spanning the gap. From germline, CDR1 is MDHEN and CDR2 SYDVKM. The CDR3 consists of 14 residues. The CDR3 region is CASSFSSATDTQYF. CDR3 nucleotides: TGTGCCAGCAGTTTCTCTAGCGCCACAGATACGCAGTATTTT. Variable domain in full (rest from reference TRBV28 and TRBJ2-3): DVKVTQSSRYLVKRTGEKVFLECVQDMDHENMFWYRQDPGLGLRLIYFSYDVKMKEKGDIPEGYSVSREKKERFSLILESASTNQTSMYLCASSFSSATDTQYFGPGTRLTVL.

The chain joins TRBV11-2 to TRBJ2-1, with a tentative D call TRBD2 (5 bases). The V gene's germline CDR1 is SGHAT and CDR2 FQNNGV. This CDR3 is 14 amino acids long. The V end was cut by 3 bases, the J end by 8 bases, with 14 bases between. CDR3 in DNA: TGTGCCAGCAGCTTCCGGCTAGCCGTAGATGAGCAGTTCTTC. Translating gives CASSFRLAVDEQFF.

This clone was found a few times. The chain recombines TRBV18 with TRBJ2-7; D call uncertain. The ends were cut back, 8 bases at V and 2 bases at J, with 10 bases in the middle. Germline values: CDR1 KGHSH, CDR2 LQKENI. The CDR3 spans 12 residues. The CDR3 sequence: CASRQDTYEQYF. The CDR3 DNA is TGTGCCAGCAGACAAGATACCTACGAGCAGTACTTC.

V gene TRBV5-1 combines with J gene TRBJ1-6, with unresolved D. V was pared by 0 bases and J by 6 bases, with 7 bases between. The CDR3 consists of 14 residues. Germline V gene sequence: CDR1 SGHRS, CDR2 YFSETQ. The CDR3 loop reads CASSLGQVNSPLHF. The CDR3 nucleotides read TGCGCCAGCAGCTTGGGGCAGGTTAATTCACCCCTCCACTTT.

This clone is a singleton in its sample. The chain combines TRBV15 with TRBJ1-1; D is unclear. CDR1 is LNHNV and CDR2 is YYDKDF in the germline V gene (reference sequence). The CDR3 covers 16 residues. With 0 bases removed from V and 2 bases from J, the gap between germline ends came to 13 bases. This CDR3 is CATSREATRGNTEAFF. The CDR3 DNA follows: TGTGCCACCAGCAGAGAGGCTACCCGGGGAAACACTGAAGCTTTCTTT.